The rows below give T cell receptor beta chains drawn from one sample of a study of blood T cell repertoires in COVID-19. Clones were read by immunoSEQ multiplex PCR, and TCRdb kept only the in-frame ones, dropping some. The data contain approximately 96,000 clones, over 75% of them singletons. The sample consisted of peripheral blood. These receptors were obtained from an elderly woman with acute or convalescent COVID-19. CDR3s include the opening cysteine and the closing phenylalanine or tryptophan. The D gene is left open where the match is weak. Rows may omit the clone size; those that give it use once, few, many or a size class.

j_call d_call clone_size v_call cdr3_length cdr3_nt cdr3_aa
TRBJ1-5 NA NA TRBV21-1 16 TGTGCCAGCAGCAAACTAGGGGGACAGGGTGGTCAGCCCCAGCATTTT CASSKLGGQGGQPQHF
TRBJ2-3 TRBD1 NA TRBV9 14 TGTGCCAGCAGTGACGGGACAGTAGGAGATACGCAGTATTTT CASSDGTVGDTQYF
TRBJ1-2 NA NA TRBV21-1 19 TGTGCCAGCAGCAAACGGTCCCGGGGCCGAGCGGGAGCTAACTATGGCTACACCTTC CASSKRSRGRAGANYGYTF
TRBJ1-3 NA few TRBV6-2/TRBV6-3 16 TGTGCCAGCAGTCGGCTTCAGGGGTTTACTGGAAACACCATATATTTT CASSRLQGFTGNTIYF
TRBJ2-1 NA once TRBV6-2/TRBV6-3 13 TGTGCCAGCAGCCTTAGCTCCTACAATGAGCAGTTCTTC CASSLSSYNEQFF
TRBJ2-5 TRBD1 once TRBV19 15 TGTGCCAGTAGTATCTCCCGGGACAGCCAAGAGACCCAGTACTTC CASSISRDSQETQYF
TRBJ1-4 TRBD1 NA TRBV10-3 16 TGTGCCACCGGACAGGACTGGGCCCCAGCTAATGAAAAACTGTTTTTT CATGQDWAPANEKLFF
TRBJ2-1 NA few TRBV6-6 16 TGTGCCAGCAGTGGACGGGGCAGGGGCTCCTACAATGAGCAGTTCTTC CASSGRGRGSYNEQFF
TRBJ1-5 NA NA TRBV7-9 13 TGTGCCAGCAGCTCTACGGCGGGTCAGCCCCAGCATTTT CASSSTAGQPQHF
TRBJ1-2 TRBD1 NA TRBV6-2/TRBV6-3 17 TGTGCCAGCAGTTACCCATCCTCGACAGGGGTCATAGATGGCTACACCTTC CASSYPSSTGVIDGYTF
TRBJ1-6 TRBD1 NA TRBV28 14 TGTGCCAGCAGTTCACAGGGGGGTAATTCACCCCTCCACTTT CASSSQGGNSPLHF
TRBJ2-1 TRBD1 NA TRBV5-1 15 TGCGCCAGCAGCTTGGAGGGACAGGACTACAATGAGCAGTTCTTC CASSLEGQDYNEQFF
TRBJ2-7 TRBD1 NA TRBV6-5 14 TGTGCCAGCAGGAGGGACAGGGACTCCTACGAGCAGTACTTC CASRRDRDSYEQYF
TRBJ2-1 TRBD2 NA TRBV5-1 16 TGCGCCAGCAGCGCCGGCCCTAGCGGGGAATACAATGAGCAGTTCTTC CASSAGPSGEYNEQFF
TRBJ2-3 TRBD2 few TRBV12-5 15 TGTGCTAGTGGCCCGCTAGCGGGGGCCTGGGATACGCAGTATTTT CASGPLAGAWDTQYF
TRBJ1-4 TRBD1 NA TRBV28 15 TGTGCCACCAGGATTTGGGGACAGTTACGGGAAAAACTGTTTTTT CATRIWGQLREKLFF
TRBJ2-3 TRBD1 NA TRBV28 18 TGTGCCAGCAGTTCCCTCGGGACAGGGGGCACAGGCACAGATACGCAGTATTTT CASSSLGTGGTGTDTQYF
TRBJ1-1 TRBD1 NA TRBV6-5 11 TGTGCCAGCAGCTGGGACAGTCAAGCTTTCTTT CASSWDSQAFF
TRBJ2-1 NA NA TRBV7-6 14 TGTGCCAGCAGCTTAGGGACAGTTTACAATGAGCAGTTCTTC CASSLGTVYNEQFF
TRBJ2-7 TRBD2 NA TRBV5-1 15 TGCGCCAGCAGCACAGGGACTAGCGGGAGTTACGAGCAGTACTTC CASSTGTSGSYEQYF
TRBJ1-4 NA NA TRBV6-5 15 TGTGCCAGCAGTTTTTCCAGGGGTGGTGAGGAAAAACTGTTTTTT CASSFSRGGEEKLFF
TRBJ1-2 TRBD1 NA TRBV2 13 TGTGCCAGCAGTGTTAGGACAGGGATAGGCTACACCTTC CASSVRTGIGYTF
TRBJ1-1 TRBD1 NA TRBV7-6 20 TGTGCCAGCAGCTTGCTTGGACAGGGTTCAGGTTTGTCACGCAACACTGAAGCTTTCTTT CASSLLGQGSGLSRNTEAFF
TRBJ1-1 NA NA TRBV6-5 16 TGTGCCAGCAGTTACTCGACAGGTTTGGGCAGGACTGAAGCTTTCTTT CASSYSTGLGRTEAFF
TRBJ2-2 TRBD2 once TRBV5-1 17 TGCGCCAGCAGCTTGGCCCTAAGCGGGATCTTCGCCGGGGAGCTGTTTTTT CASSLALSGIFAGELFF
TRBJ1-6 NA NA TRBV5-1 14 TGCGCCAGCAGCTTGGACAGGGCGAGTTCACCCCTCCACTTT CASSLDRASSPLHF
TRBJ2-7 NA NA TRBV4-3 15 TGCGCCAGCAGCCAAGAGGACAGTCGATCCTACGAGCAGTACTTC CASSQEDSRSYEQYF
TRBJ1-1 NA NA TRBV19 13 TGTGCCAGTAGTATAGTACAGTACACTGAAGCTTTCTTT CASSIVQYTEAFF
TRBJ1-1 NA NA TRBV7-3 15 TGTGCCAGCAGCGCTACAGGGATGGCGAACACTGAAGCTTTCTTT CASSATGMANTEAFF